This T cell receptor beta chain was sequenced in a study of blood T cell repertoires in COVID-19. About the research overall: From the United States, Italy and Spain came samples of acute and convalescent COVID-19. Sample material is recorded as cDNA or gDNA derived from T cells, B-cell-depleted T cells, or PBMCs.

Methods used by the authors: Reference gene primer amplification gave estimated nucleated cell counts. The repertoire was sequenced with immunoSEQ multiplex PCR; TCRdb's copy has only in-frame clones and lacks some. V and J calls and clone size are those listed in that table; D and trimming were worked out from the DNA. The data contain 100,000 or so clones, about 91% of them seen just once; the ten biggest clones take up less than 5.5%. This CDR3 region has 18 residues. V was pared by 1 base and J by 9 bases, with 22 bases between. The germline CDR1 and CDR2 sequences are SGHVS and FQNEAQ. The V call is TRBV7-8, the J call TRBJ1-6; no firm D call. Sequencing used peripheral blood. The source of this sequence is a man younger than 30 with acute or convalescent COVID-19. The chain's CDR3 is CASSLVVAGAGRISPLHF. In DNA form, the CDR3 reads TGTGCCAGCAGCTTAGTGGTGGCAGGAGCCGGGAGGATTTCACCCCTCCACTTT.